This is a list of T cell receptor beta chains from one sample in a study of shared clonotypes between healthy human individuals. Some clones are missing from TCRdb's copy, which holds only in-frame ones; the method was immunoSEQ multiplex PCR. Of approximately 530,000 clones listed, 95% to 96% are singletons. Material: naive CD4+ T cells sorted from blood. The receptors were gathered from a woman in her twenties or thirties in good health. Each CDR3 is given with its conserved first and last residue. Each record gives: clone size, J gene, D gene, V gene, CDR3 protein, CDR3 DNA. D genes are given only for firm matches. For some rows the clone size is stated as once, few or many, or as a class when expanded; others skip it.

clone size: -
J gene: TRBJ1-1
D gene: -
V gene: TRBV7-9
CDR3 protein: CASSLEASNTEAFF
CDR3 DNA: TGTGCCAGCAGCTTAGAAGCCTCGAACACTGAAGCTTTCTTT

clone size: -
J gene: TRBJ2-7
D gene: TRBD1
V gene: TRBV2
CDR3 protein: CASQGQGGYEQYF
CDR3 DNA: TGTGCCAGTCAGGGACAGGGAGGGTACGAGCAGTACTTC

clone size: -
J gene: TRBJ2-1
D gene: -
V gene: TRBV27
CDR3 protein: CASSLYRTSYNEQFF
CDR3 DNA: TGTGCCAGCAGTTTATATCGCACATCCTACAATGAGCAGTTCTTC

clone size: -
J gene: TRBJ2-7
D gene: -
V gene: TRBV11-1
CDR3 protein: CASSLSPYEQYF
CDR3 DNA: TGTGCCAGCAGCTTATCTCCGTACGAGCAGTACTTC

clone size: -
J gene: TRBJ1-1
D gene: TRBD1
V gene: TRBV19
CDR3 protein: CASIGTGLNTEAFF
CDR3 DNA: TGTGCCAGTATCGGGACAGGGCTAAACACTGAAGCTTTCTTT

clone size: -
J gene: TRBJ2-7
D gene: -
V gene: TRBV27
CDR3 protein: CASSFPDGTYEQYF
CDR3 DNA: TGTGCCAGCAGTTTCCCTGACGGAACCTACGAGCAGTACTTC

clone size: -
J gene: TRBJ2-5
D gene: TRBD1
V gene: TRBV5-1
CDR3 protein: CASSLGGTGKQETQYF
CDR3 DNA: TGCGCCAGCAGCTTGGGGGGGACAGGGAAACAAGAGACCCAGTACTTC

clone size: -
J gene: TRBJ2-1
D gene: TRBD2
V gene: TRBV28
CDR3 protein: CASSLLTSGRNEQFF
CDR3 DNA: TGTGCCAGCAGCCTATTGACTAGCGGGAGAAATGAGCAGTTCTTC

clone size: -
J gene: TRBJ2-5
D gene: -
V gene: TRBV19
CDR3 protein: CASKAAYQETQYF
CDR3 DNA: TGTGCCAGTAAGGCGGCGTACCAAGAGACCCAGTACTTC

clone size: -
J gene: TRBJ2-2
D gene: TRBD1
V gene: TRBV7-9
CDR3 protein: CASSRGQPNTGELFF
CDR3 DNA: TGTGCCAGCAGCAGGGGACAGCCGAACACCGGGGAGCTGTTTTTT

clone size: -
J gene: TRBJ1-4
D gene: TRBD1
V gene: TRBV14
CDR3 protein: CASSQERTGELFF
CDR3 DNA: TGTGCCAGCAGCCAGGAGAGGACAGGGGAACTGTTTTTT

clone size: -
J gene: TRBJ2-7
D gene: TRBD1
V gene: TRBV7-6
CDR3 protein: CASSPPGQGGFEQYF
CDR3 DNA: TGTGCCAGCAGCCCTCCGGGACAGGGGGGTTTCGAGCAGTACTTC

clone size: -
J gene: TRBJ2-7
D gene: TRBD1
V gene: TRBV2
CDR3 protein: CASRHRQGIEQYF
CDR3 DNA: TGTGCCAGCAGACATAGACAGGGAATCGAGCAGTACTTC

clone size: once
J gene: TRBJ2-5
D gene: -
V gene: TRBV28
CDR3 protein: CASSPRRIYQETQYF
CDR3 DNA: TGTGCCAGCAGTCCCAGAAGGATTTACCAAGAGACCCAGTACTTC

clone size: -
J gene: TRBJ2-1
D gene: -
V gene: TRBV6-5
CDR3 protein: CASSYYAGNEQFF
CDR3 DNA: TGTGCCAGCAGTTACTATGCGGGCAATGAGCAGTTCTTC

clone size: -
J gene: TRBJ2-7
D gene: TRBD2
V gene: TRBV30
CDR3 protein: CAWRQGLAFTYEQYF
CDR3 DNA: TGTGCCTGGAGACAGGGACTAGCGTTTACCTACGAGCAGTACTTC

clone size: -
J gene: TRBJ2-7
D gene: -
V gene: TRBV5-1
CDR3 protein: CASSLTGEGFEQYF
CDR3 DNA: TGCGCCAGCAGCTTGACGGGAGAAGGCTTCGAGCAGTACTTC

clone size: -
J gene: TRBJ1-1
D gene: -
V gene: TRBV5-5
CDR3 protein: CASSLAKGMNTEAFF
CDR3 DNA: TGTGCCAGCAGCTTGGCGAAGGGGATGAACACTGAAGCTTTCTTT

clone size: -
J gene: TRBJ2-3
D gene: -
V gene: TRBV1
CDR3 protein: CTSSQDFQGGGTQYF
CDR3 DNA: TGCACCAGCAGCCAAGATTTCCAGGGGGGCGGTACGCAGTATTTT

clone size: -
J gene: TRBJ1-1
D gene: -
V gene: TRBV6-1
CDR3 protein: CASSSRARGSTEAFF
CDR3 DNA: TGTGCCAGCAGTTCCCGGGCCCGGGGGTCCACTGAAGCTTTCTTT

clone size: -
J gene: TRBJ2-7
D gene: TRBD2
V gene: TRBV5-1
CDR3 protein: CASSLGAGGYEQYF
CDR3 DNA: TGCGCCAGCAGCTTGGGGGCGGGAGGATACGAGCAGTACTTC

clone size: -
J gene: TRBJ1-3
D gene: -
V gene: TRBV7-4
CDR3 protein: CASSFTRSSGNTIYF
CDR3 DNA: TGTGCCAGCAGCTTCACACGAAGCTCTGGAAACACCATATATTTT

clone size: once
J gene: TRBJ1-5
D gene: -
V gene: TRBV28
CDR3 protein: CASSQPRGYQPQHF
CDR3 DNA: TGTGCCAGCAGTCAACCCAGGGGATATCAGCCCCAGCATTTT

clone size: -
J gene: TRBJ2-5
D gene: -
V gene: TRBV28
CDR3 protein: CASSLSGLETQYF
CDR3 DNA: TGTGCCAGCAGTTTATCCGGGCTCGAGACCCAGTACTTC

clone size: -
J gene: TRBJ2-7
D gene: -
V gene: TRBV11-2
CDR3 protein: CASSLAGTYEQYF
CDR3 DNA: TGTGCCAGCAGCTTAGCGGGGACGTACGAGCAGTACTTC

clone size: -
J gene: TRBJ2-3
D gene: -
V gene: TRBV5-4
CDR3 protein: CATSRDFHTDTQYF
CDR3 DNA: TGTGCCACCAGTAGGGACTTTCACACAGATACGCAGTATTTT

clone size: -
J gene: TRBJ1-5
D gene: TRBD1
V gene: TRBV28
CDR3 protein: CASSLRGQGSQPQHF
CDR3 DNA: TGTGCCAGCAGTTTAAGGGGACAGGGGAGCCAGCCCCAGCATTTT

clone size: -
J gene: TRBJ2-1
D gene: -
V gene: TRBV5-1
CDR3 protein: CASSLGSPDEQFF
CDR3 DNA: TGCGCCAGCAGCTTGGGGAGTCCCGATGAGCAGTTCTTC

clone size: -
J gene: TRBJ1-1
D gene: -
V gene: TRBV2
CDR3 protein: CASSDWGAQRAEAFF
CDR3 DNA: TGTGCCAGCAGTGACTGGGGGGCGCAAAGGGCTGAAGCTTTCTTT

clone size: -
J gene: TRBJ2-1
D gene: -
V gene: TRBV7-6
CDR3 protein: CASSLNRGGKEQFF
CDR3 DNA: TGTGCCAGCAGCTTAAATCGCGGCGGGAAAGAGCAGTTCTTC

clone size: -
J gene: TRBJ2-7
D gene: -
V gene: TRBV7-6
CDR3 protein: CASSSKTKFYEQYF
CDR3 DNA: TGTGCCAGCAGCTCGAAGACTAAATTCTACGAGCAGTACTTC

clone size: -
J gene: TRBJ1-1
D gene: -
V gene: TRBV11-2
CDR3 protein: CASSLVGSRGYTEAFF
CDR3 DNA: TGTGCCAGCAGCTTAGTGGGGAGTCGCGGGTACACTGAAGCTTTCTTT

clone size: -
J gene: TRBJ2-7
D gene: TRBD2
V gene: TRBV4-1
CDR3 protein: CASSQTSGKFYEQYF
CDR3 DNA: TGCGCCAGCAGCCAGACTAGCGGGAAGTTCTACGAGCAGTACTTC

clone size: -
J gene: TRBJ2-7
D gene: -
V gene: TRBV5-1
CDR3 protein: CASSFPQAEGEQYF
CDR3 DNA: TGCGCCAGCAGCTTTCCCCAGGCCGAAGGCGAGCAGTACTTC

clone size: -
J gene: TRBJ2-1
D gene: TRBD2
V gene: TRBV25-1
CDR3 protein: CASSEYSLAGYNEQFF
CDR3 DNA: TGTGCCAGCAGTGAATATTCGCTAGCGGGATACAATGAGCAGTTCTTC

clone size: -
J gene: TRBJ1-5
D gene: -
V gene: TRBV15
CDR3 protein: CATSNGRESNQPQHF
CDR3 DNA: TGTGCCACCAGCAATGGCCGGGAGAGCAATCAGCCCCAGCATTTT